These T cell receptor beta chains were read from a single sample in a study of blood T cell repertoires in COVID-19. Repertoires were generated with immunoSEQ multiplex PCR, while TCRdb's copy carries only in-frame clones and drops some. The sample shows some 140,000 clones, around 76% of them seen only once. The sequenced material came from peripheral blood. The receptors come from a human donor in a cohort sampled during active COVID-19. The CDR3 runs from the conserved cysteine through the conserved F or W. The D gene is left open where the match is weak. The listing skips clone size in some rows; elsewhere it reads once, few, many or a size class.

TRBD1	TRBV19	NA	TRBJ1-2	TGTGCCAGTAGTAAGGAGCAGGGGGCGAATGGCTACACCTTC	CASSKEQGANGYTF
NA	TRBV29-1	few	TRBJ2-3	TGCAGCGTTCCGAAGGGAGGTCAGGGTCGGACAGATACGCAGTATTTT	CSVPKGGQGRTDTQYF
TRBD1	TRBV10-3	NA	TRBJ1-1	TGTGCCATCAGTGGTAGGGACAGGGGGGGAGACACTGAAGCTTTCTTT	CAISGRDRGGDTEAFF
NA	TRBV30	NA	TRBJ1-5	TGTGCCTGGAGTCACACAGGGACCTCGGGGAGCAATCAGCCCCAGCATTTT	CAWSHTGTSGSNQPQHF
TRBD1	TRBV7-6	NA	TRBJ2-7	TGTGCCAGCAGCCCGGCCTACAGGGGGCGCCCCTACGAGCAGTACTTC	CASSPAYRGRPYEQYF
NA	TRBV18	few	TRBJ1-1	TGTGCCAGCTCACCCCGTGTACAGGGACCGAACACTGAAGCTTTCTTT	CASSPRVQGPNTEAFF
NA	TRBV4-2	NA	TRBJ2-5	TGTGCCAGCAGCCAAGATAGGCTAGCCACCGAGACCCAGTACTTC	CASSQDRLATETQYF
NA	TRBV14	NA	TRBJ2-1	TGTGCCAGCAGCCAAAGGGGGACGAAGCGGTACAATGAGCAGTTCTTC	CASSQRGTKRYNEQFF
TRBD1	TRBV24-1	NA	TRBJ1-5	TGTGCCACCAGTGATTTAAGGACAGGGGTTGATCAGCCCCAGCATTTT	CATSDLRTGVDQPQHF
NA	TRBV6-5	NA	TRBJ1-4	TGTGCCAGCAGTTACACTTCGGGGGGAAAACTGTTTTTT	CASSYTSGGKLFF
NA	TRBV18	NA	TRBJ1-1	TGTGCCAGCTCACCACAGGACAGAGGGGTGAACACTGAAGCTTTCTTT	CASSPQDRGVNTEAFF
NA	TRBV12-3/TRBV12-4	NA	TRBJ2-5	TGTGCCAGCAGTTTAGGAGAAGAGACCCAGTACTTC	CASSLGEETQYF
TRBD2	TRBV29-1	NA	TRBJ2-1	TGCAGCGTTGGTACTAGCGGGGGAACCACCTACAATGAGCAGTTCTTC	CSVGTSGGTTYNEQFF
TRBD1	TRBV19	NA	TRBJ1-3	TGTGCCAGTGCTGACAGGGCGGCTGGAAACACCATATATTTT	CASADRAAGNTIYF
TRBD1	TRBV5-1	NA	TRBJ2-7	TGCGCCAGCAGCGGGGGACAGAGGAGCTCCTACGAGCAGTACTTC	CASSGGQRSSYEQYF
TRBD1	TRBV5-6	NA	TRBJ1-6	TGTGCCAGCAGCTCCGGGACAGGGATACTCCCCCTCCACTTT	CASSSGTGILPLHF